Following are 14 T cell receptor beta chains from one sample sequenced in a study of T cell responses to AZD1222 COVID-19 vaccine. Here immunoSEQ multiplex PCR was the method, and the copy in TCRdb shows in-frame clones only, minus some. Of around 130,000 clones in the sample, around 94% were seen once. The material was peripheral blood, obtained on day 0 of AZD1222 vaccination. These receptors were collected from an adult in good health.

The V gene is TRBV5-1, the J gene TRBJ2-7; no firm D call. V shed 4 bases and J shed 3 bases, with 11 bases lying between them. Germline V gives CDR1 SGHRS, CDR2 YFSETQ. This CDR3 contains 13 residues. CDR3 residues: CASSLLLDYEQYF. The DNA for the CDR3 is TGCGCCAGCAGCCTTCTCCTTGACTACGAGCAGTACTTC.

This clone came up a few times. CDR3 in amino acids: CATAADNSYEQYF. CDR3 nucleotide sequence: TGTGCCACCGCAGCGGACAATTCCTACGAGCAGTACTTC. The gene calls are TRBV15 and TRBJ2-7; D may be TRBD1 or TRBD2 (5 bases each). V shed 8 bases and J shed 1 base, with 12 bases lying between them. The germline gives CDR1 LNHNV, CDR2 YYDKDF (reference sequence). The CDR3 covers 13 residues.

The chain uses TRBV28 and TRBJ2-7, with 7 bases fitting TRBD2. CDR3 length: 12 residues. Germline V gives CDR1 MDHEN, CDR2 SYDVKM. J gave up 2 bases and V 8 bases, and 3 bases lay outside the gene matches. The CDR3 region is CASVRGTYEQYF. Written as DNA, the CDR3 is TGTGCCAGCGTGCGGGGGACCTACGAGCAGTACTTC.

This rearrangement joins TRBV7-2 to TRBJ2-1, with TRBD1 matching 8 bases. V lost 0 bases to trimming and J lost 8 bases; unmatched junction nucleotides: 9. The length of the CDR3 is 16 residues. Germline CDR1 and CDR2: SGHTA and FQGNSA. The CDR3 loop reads CASSLAPGGAIHEQFF. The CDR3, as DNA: TGTGCCAGCAGCTTAGCGCCAGGGGGCGCGATCCATGAGCAGTTCTTC.

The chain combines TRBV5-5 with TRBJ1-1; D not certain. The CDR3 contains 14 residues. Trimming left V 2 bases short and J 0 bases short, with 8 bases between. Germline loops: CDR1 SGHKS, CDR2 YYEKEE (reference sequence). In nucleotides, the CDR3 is TGTGCCAGCAGCTTCTTATCAGTGAACACTGAAGCTTTCTTT. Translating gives CASSFLSVNTEAFF.

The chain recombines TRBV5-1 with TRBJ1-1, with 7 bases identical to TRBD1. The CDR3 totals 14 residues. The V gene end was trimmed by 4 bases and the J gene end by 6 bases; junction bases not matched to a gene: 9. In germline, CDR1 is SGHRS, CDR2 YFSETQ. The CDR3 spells CASSSTGVWPEAFF. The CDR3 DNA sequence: TGCGCCAGCAGCAGCACAGGGGTCTGGCCTGAAGCTTTCTTT.

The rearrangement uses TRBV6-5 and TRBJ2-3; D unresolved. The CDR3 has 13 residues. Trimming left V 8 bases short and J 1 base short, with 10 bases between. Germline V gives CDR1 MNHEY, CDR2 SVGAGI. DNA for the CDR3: TGTGCCAGCGCCAGGAAAGGCACAGATACGCAGTATTTT. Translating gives CASARKGTDTQYF.

CDR3 DNA sequence: TGTGCCAGTAGTATAGTACAAGGTGAAGCTTTCTTT. It translates to CASSIVQGEAFF. V and J are TRBV19 and TRBJ1-1; D gene uncertain. From germline, CDR1 is LNHDA and CDR2 SQIVND (reference sequence). The CDR3 sequence is 12 residues long. Trimming stripped 1 base from V and 7 bases from J, with 7 bases between.

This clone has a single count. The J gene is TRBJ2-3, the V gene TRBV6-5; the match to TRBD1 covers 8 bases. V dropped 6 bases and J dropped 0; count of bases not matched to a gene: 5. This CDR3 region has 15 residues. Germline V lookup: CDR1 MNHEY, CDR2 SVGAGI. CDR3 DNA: TGTGCCAGCAGGGACAGGGCGTCTAGCACAGATACGCAGTATTTT. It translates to CASRDRASSTDTQYF.

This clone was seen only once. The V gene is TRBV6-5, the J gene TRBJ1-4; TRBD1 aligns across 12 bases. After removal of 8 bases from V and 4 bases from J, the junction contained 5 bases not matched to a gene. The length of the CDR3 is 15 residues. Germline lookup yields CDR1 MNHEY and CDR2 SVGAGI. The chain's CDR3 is CASRDRGRGNEKLFF. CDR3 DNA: TGTGCCAGCCGGGACAGGGGGCGCGGTAATGAAAAACTGTTTTTT.

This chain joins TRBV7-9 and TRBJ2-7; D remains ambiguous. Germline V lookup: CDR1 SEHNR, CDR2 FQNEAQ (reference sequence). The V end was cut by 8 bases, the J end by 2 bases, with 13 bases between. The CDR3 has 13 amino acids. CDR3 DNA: TGTGCCAGCGGCTGGGCAGCCCCCTACGAGCAGTACTTC. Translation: CASGWAAPYEQYF.

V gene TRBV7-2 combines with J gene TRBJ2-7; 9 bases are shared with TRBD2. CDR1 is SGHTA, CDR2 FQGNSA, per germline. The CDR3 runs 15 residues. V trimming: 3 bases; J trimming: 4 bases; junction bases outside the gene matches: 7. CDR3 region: CASSLAGGPSYEQYF. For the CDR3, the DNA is TGTGCCAGCAGCTTGGCGGGAGGGCCTTCTTACGAGCAGTACTTC.

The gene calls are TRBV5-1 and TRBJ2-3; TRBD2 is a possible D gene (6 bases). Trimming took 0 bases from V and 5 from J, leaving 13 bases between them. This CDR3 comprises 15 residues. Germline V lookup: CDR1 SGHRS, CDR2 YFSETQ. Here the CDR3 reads CASSLGGTSRDTQYF. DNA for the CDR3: TGCGCCAGCAGCTTGGGTGGGACTTCTCGAGATACGCAGTATTTT.

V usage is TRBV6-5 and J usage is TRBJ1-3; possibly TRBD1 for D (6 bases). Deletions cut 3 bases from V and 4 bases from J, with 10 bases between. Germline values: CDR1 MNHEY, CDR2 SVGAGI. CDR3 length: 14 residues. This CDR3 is CASSYGGRGNTIYF. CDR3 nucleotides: TGTGCCAGCAGTTATGGGGGGCGAGGAAACACCATATATTTT.